The T cell receptor beta chain under discussion was sequenced for a study of T-cell reconstitution after alpha-beta-depleted transplantation in children. Study-level points and caveats: Fresh T-cell production supplied most of the T-cell counts and diversity seen one year after transplant. Surviving recipient T cells and thymic progenitors produced the high day-60 TCRbeta diversity seen in some patients. Two months or so post-transplant, alpha-beta T cells reportedly derived from several hundred expanded graft clones.

TCRbeta library preparation incorporated unique molecular identifiers. TCRdb used MiXCR to reprocess the PCR reads, holding one entry per CDR3 protein. The sample has 700,000 to 850,000 distinct CDR3 sequences, approximately 15% seen once. V shed 1 base, J shed 5 bases, and the junction held 4 bases outside the gene matches. Germline V gene lookup returns CDR1 LNHNV and CDR2 YYDKDF (reference sequence). The CDR3 extends over 16 amino acids. About this clonotype: Antigen specificity is unknown.

Material: PBMCs, mostly from graft donor cells, obtained 360 days after TCRalphabeta/CD19-depleted stem cell transplant. The chain joins TRBV15 to TRBJ2-7, with 14 positions matching TRBD2. This TCR came from a male patient younger than 18 who had a stem cell transplant for acute lymphoblastic leukemia, so the T cells may come from the graft donor. In nucleotides, the CDR3 is TGTGCCACCAGCAGAGGGGGACTAGCGGGAGTGCACGAGCAGTACTTC. Amino acid sequence: CATSRGGLAGVHEQYF.